Reported below is one T cell receptor beta chain. This sample stems from a study of blood T cell repertoires in COVID-19. In the original processing: For nucleated cells, counts were estimated from reference gene primer amplification. Clones were read by immunoSEQ multiplex PCR, and TCRdb kept only the in-frame ones, dropping some. D and trimming come from the DNA, and the V and J calls and clone size come from that table. Among 30,000 to 50,000 clones listed, approximately 89% were seen once. This CDR3 spans 15 amino acids. V lost 4 bases, J lost 3 bases, and 14 bases lay in between. Germline-derived CDR1 and CDR2 are MDHEN and SYDVKM.

The source of this sequence is a man aged 55 to 70 with acute or convalescent COVID-19. Sequenced sample: peripheral blood. This chain joins TRBV28 and TRBJ2-3; D possibly corresponds to TRBD1 (6 bases). CDR3 region: CASSSASGVTDTQYF. CDR3 nucleotide sequence: TGTGCCAGCAGTTCGGCGTCAGGGGTTACAGATACGCAGTATTTT.